Below are 26 T cell receptor beta chains sequenced from a single sample in a study of human T cells and chemical hapten exposure. TCRdb itself ran the RACE reads through MiXCR, one entry per CDR3 protein. The repertoire includes about 68,000 distinct CDR3 sequences, about a tenth of them detected once, and approximately 5% sits in the top ten. Time point reported: pre-sensitization, week 0. The treatment: therapeutic diphenylcyclopropenone sensitization with weekly scalp DPC. Material: whole blood, obtained in connection with sensitization to the hapten diphenylcyclopropenone (DPC). These receptors all stem from a woman in her forties or fifties with alopecia areata. Some clones in this sample may be carry-over from other donors' samples.

This clonotype occurred a few times. J is TRBJ1-3 and V is TRBV7-8; D gene ambiguous. CDR1 is SGHVS and CDR2 is FQNEAQ in the germline V gene. V was shortened by 8 bases and J by 7 bases, with 12 bases between the two germline ends. The CDR3 sequence is 12 residues long. The CDR3 sequence is CASRNTGNTIYF. The CDR3 region has the DNA TGTGCCAGCCGTAATACGGGGAACACCATATATTTT.

This clonotype was recorded many times. CDR3 sequence (DNA): TGTGCCAGCAGCGCCATGGCGGGAGCGCCCTACAATGAGCAGTTCTTC. Translating it yields CASSAMAGAPYNEQFF. The rearrangement joins TRBV7-9 to TRBJ2-1; TRBD2 agrees at 7 bases. J lost 2 bases, V lost 5 bases, and 9 bases had no gene match. Looked up from germline, CDR1 is SEHNR and CDR2 is FQNEAQ (reference sequence). The CDR3 loop spans 16 amino acids.

In this sample, this clonotype turned up many times. The J gene is TRBJ1-5, the V gene TRBV3-2. TRBV3-2 corresponds to a pseudogene. The CDR3 is made up of 19 amino acids. The CDR3 DNA reads TGTGCCAGCAGCCAACGCGCGTGGTTGGCTCCAGGAGACAATCAGCCCCAGCATTTT. Translation gives CASSQRAWLAPGDNQPQHF.

This clonotype was found a few times. The genes are TRBV4-2 and TRBJ2-6; 10 bases line up with TRBD1. This CDR3 is 18 amino acids long. The junction had 6 bases not matched to a gene; V was cut back by 2 bases and J by 2 bases. The V gene's germline CDR1 is LGHNA and CDR2 YNFKEQ. The CDR3 DNA reads TGTGCCAGCAGCCAAACCACCGGGACAGGGGCTGGGGCCAACGTCCTGACTTTC. Its protein product is CASSQTTGTGAGANVLTF.

This clonotype has ten or more counts. J is TRBJ2-2 and V is TRBV7-6; 11 bases agree with TRBD2. The CDR3 covers 15 residues. With 4 bases clipped from V and 7 bases from J, the junction kept 5 bases outside the gene matches. Germline CDR1 SGHVS, CDR2 FNYEAQ. CDR3 in amino acids: CASSSGTSGLGELFF. In DNA form, the CDR3 reads TGTGCCAGCAGCTCCGGGACTAGCGGACTCGGGGAGCTGTTTTTT.

This clonotype was seen only a few times. The chain uses TRBV4-2 and TRBJ1-1; D unclear. The CDR3 is made up of 14 amino acids. V was shortened by 3 bases and J by 1 base, with 9 bases between the two germline ends. CDR1 is LGHNA and CDR2 is YNFKEQ in the germline V gene. The CDR3 DNA reads as TGTGCCAGCAGCCAGCCGAATACGAACACTGAAGCTTTCTTT. Protein product: CASSQPNTNTEAFF.

This clonotype was counted ten times or more. This sequence joins TRBV20-1 and TRBJ2-7; D is perhaps TRBD2 (7 bases). The CDR3 totals 16 residues. V gave up 0 bases and J gave up 3 bases, with 18 bases separating them. Germline assignment: CDR1 DFQATT and CDR2 SNEGSKA (reference sequence). The CDR3 loop reads CSARDPEKGGDYEQYF. DNA of the CDR3: TGCAGTGCTAGAGACCCCGAGAAGGGGGGGGACTACGAGCAGTACTTC.

This clonotype was picked up a small number of times. The chain employs TRBV29-1 and TRBJ2-7; no clear D gene. V dropped 4 bases and J dropped 2 bases, with 9 bases sitting between them. The length of the CDR3 is 12 residues. Looked up from germline, CDR1 is SQVTM and CDR2 is ANQGSEA. CDR3 nucleotides: TGCAGCGTTGGAAAAGGGCCCTACGAGCAGTACTTC. The encoded protein is CSVGKGPYEQYF.

This clonotype was detected many times. The J gene is TRBJ1-2, the V gene TRBV5-1, with 8 bases fitting TRBD1. Trimming at V came to 3 bases and at J to 4 bases, leaving 8 bases not matched to a gene. CDR3 length: 15 amino acids. Germline V lookup: CDR1 SGHRS, CDR2 YFSETQ. The CDR3 loop is CASSWDRSRFYGYTF. The DNA of the CDR3 is TGCGCCAGCAGCTGGGACAGGAGTCGATTCTATGGCTACACCTTC. The full variable domain, rest sourced from reference TRBV5-1 and TRBJ1-2, is KAGVTQTPRYLIKTRGQQVTLSCSPISGHRSVSWYQQTPGQGLQFLFEYFSETQRNKGNFPGRFSGRQFSNSRSEMNVSTLELGDSALYLCASSWDRSRFYGYTFGSGTRLTVV.

CDR3 sequence reads: CASIQGAGQAFF. CDR3 DNA: TGTGCCAGCATTCAGGGCGCGGGCCAAGCTTTCTTT. The V and J genes are TRBV12-3 or TRBV12-4 and TRBJ1-1; possibly TRBD1 for D (5 bases). Trimming shortened V by 7 bases and J by 9 bases, and 15 bases separated the two germline ends. The CDR3 covers 12 residues.

This clonotype was seen many times. The chain employs TRBV27 and TRBJ2-5; TRBD2 matches 7 bases. Trimming at V came to 5 bases and at J to 1 base, leaving 4 bases not matched to a gene. The CDR3 runs to 14 residues. CDR1 and CDR2 (germline): MNHEY, SMNVEV (reference sequence). Here the CDR3 reads CASSRTGGQETQYF. Here the CDR3 DNA reads TGTGCCAGCAGTCGGACGGGAGGCCAAGAGACCCAGTACTTC.

The chain joins TRBV20-1 to TRBJ1-6, with D perhaps matching TRBD1 (6 bases). This CDR3 region has 15 residues. Germline V CDR1 and CDR2: DFQATT, SNEGSKA (reference sequence). V was shortened by 0 bases and J by 9 bases, with 15 bases between the two germline ends. The DNA of the CDR3 is TGCAGTGCTAGAGATGTGGGGGCCTTGGGTTCACCCCTCCACTTT. It translates to CSARDVGALGSPLHF.

The chain is built from TRBV20-1 and TRBJ1-3; D is ambiguous. This CDR3 has 15 amino acids. Trimming pared 1 base from V and 0 bases from J, leaving 10 bases between. Germline V gene sequence: CDR1 DFQATT, CDR2 SNEGSKA (reference sequence). The CDR3 DNA reads as TGCAGTGCTAGAGTGGCGACTAGCTCTGGAAACACCATATATTTT. The encoded protein is CSARVATSSGNTIYF.

This clonotype was observed many times. This chain connects TRBV28 to TRBJ2-7, with a weak D call TRBD1 (6 bases). Per germline, CDR1 MDHEN and CDR2 SYDVKM. This CDR3 spans 15 amino acids. With 7 bases removed from V and 0 bases from J, the gap between germline ends came to 16 bases. The CDR3 DNA is TGTGCCAGCACCCCCAGGGGCTCCCTCTCCTACGAGCAGTACTTC. It specifies CASTPRGSLSYEQYF.

The V gene is TRBV20-1, the J gene TRBJ2-7; 7 bases are shared with TRBD2. Germline trimming cut 1 base from V and 2 bases from J; bases unmatched to any gene: 17. This CDR3 comprises 18 residues. Germline-derived CDR1 and CDR2 are DFQATT and SNEGSKA (reference sequence). Written as DNA, the CDR3 is TGCAGTGCTAGAGCGGTATTCGGGGTCGGGGAGGGCCCCTACGAGCAGTACTTC. Translation: CSARAVFGVGEGPYEQYF.

In its sample, this clonotype was seen a few times. The chain combines TRBV29-1 with TRBJ2-7, with D maybe TRBD1 (6 bases). Trimming removed 6 bases at V and 0 bases at J, with 12 bases between. CDR3 length equals 13 residues. CDR1 is SQVTM, CDR2 ANQGSEA, per germline. The CDR3 here is CSVRTEDSYEQYF. In DNA form, the CDR3 reads TGCAGCGTCCGGACAGAGGACTCCTACGAGCAGTACTTC.

This clonotype was observed many times. V is TRBV6-2 or TRBV6-3 and J is TRBJ2-3, with D possibly being TRBD2 (5 bases). V was shortened by 0 bases and J by 2 bases, with 12 bases between the two germline ends. Germline V gives CDR1 MNHEY, CDR2 SVGEGT. The CDR3 is 16 amino acids. The CDR3 spells CASSYSGGRFTDTQYF. The CDR3 region has the DNA TGTGCCAGCAGTTACTCCGGAGGCCGCTTCACAGATACGCAGTATTTT.

In this sample, this clonotype turned up a few times. The chain links TRBV7-8 to TRBJ2-2; D might be TRBD1 (6 bases). The CDR3 length is 16 residues. Trimming stripped 5 bases from V and 3 bases from J, with 16 bases between. Per the germline V gene, CDR1 is SGHVS and CDR2 is FQNEAQ. The CDR3 DNA is TGTGCCAGCAGCCCGCTGGGGGCCGGTGACACCGGGGAGCTGTTTTTT. Protein product: CASSPLGAGDTGELFF. The whole variable domain, remainder taken from reference TRBV7-8 and TRBJ2-2, is GAGVSQSPRYKVAKRGQDVALRCDPISGHVSLFWYQQALGQGPEFLTYFQNEAQLDKSGLPSDRFFAERPEGSVSTLKIQRTQQEDSAVYLCASSPLGAGDTGELFFGEGSRLTVL.

This chain connects TRBV5-1 to TRBJ2-1; D is uncertain. The germline V and J ends were trimmed by 4 bases and 3 bases, with 17 bases remaining between them. There are 16 residues in the CDR3. The germline gives CDR1 SGHRS, CDR2 YFSETQ. CDR3 coding DNA: TGCGCCAGCAGCGTCGAAGACATAAGAGACTACAATGAGCAGTTCTTC. It yields the protein CASSVEDIRDYNEQFF.

This clonotype was detected many times. This chain joins TRBV19 and TRBJ2-2; D possibly corresponds to TRBD2 (5 bases). Germline V gene data show CDR1 as LNHDA and CDR2 as SQIVND (reference sequence). The CDR3 is made up of 18 amino acids. Trimming cost V 3 bases and J 3 bases, with 20 bases left between them. The CDR3 here is CASSIGTRDQIHTGELFF. In nucleotides, the CDR3 is TGTGCCAGTAGTATTGGAACCCGGGATCAAATTCACACCGGGGAGCTGTTTTTT.

The V gene is TRBV11-1, the J gene TRBJ1-1, with no clear D. Germline values: CDR1 SGHAT, CDR2 FQDESV (reference sequence). This CDR3 contains 12 residues. Trimming removed 5 bases from V and 1 base from J, with 5 bases in between. This CDR3 reads CASSNGNTEAFF. DNA of the CDR3: TGTGCCAGCAGCAATGGGAACACTGAAGCTTTCTTT.

This clonotype was seen a handful of times. This sequence joins TRBV4-2 and TRBJ2-5; 10 bases align to TRBD2. The germline V gene encodes CDR1 LGHNA and CDR2 YNFKEQ. V lost 1 base and J lost 0; bases outside the gene matches: 5. CDR3 length: 17 residues. CDR3 DNA sequence: TGTGCCAGCAGCCAAGTACTAGCGGGGCCATACCAAGAGACCCAGTACTTC. Encoded protein: CASSQVLAGPYQETQYF.

This clonotype was found many times. V gene TRBV6-5 combines with J gene TRBJ2-5; maybe TRBD1 (6 bases). Germline V lookup: CDR1 MNHEY, CDR2 SVGAGI. The CDR3 contains 14 residues. V lost 2 bases to trimming and J lost 5 bases, with 12 bases between them. In nucleotides, the CDR3 is TGTGCCAGCAGTTACACGACAGGAACTGAGACCCAGTACTTC. As protein: CASSYTTGTETQYF.

This clonotype was seen repeatedly, ten times or more. V gene TRBV5-6 combines with J gene TRBJ2-3; D is perhaps TRBD1 (6 bases). The CDR3 is 13 residues long. V was shortened by 5 bases and J by 8 bases, with 15 bases between the two germline ends. Germline V gene data show CDR1 as SGHDT and CDR2 as YYEEEE. The CDR3 DNA sequence: TGTGCCAGCAGTCGAGGTAGGGGGTCTACGCAGTATTTT. Amino acids: CASSRGRGSTQYF.

This CDR3 reads CASSFEAPAGTSGGAVGELFF. CDR3 coding DNA: TGTGCCAGCAGCTTCGAAGCGCCCGCCGGGACTAGCGGGGGGGCTGTCGGGGAGCTGTTTTTT. The rearrangement joins TRBV7-2 to TRBJ2-2; 16 nucleotides line up with TRBD2. Germline CDR1 and CDR2: SGHTA and FQGNSA. This CDR3 has 21 amino acids. With 3 bases clipped from V and 7 bases from J, the junction kept 17 bases outside the gene matches.

This clonotype was seen many times. J is TRBJ2-3 and V is TRBV5-6; D unclear. CDR1 and CDR2 (germline): SGHDT, YYEEEE. CDR3 length: 15 residues. Trimming removed 1 base at V and 6 bases at J, with 15 bases between. For the CDR3, the DNA is TGTGCCAGCAGCTTGACACCCTCCTCAGCGGATACGCAGTATTTT. This gives the protein CASSLTPSSADTQYF. The full variable domain, completed using reference TRBV5-6 and TRBJ2-3, is DAGVTQSPTHLIKTRGQQVTLRCSPKSGHDTVSWYQQALGQGPQFIFQYYEEEERQRGNFPDRFSGHQFPNYSSELNVNALLLGDSALYLCASSLTPSSADTQYFGPGTRLTVL.